Following are 14 T cell receptor beta chains from one sample sequenced in a study of T-cell reconstitution after alpha-beta-depleted transplantation in children. A TCRbeta library incorporating unique molecular identifiers was prepared. Via MiXCR, TCRdb re-called the PCR reads, giving one row per CDR3 protein. The table shows 200,000 to 250,000 distinct CDR3 sequences, with about a tenth occurring only once. The sequences come from PBMCs from the stem cell graft donor, collected from the stem cell graft. The receptors shown here come from a human donor who donated a stem cell graft to a child with acute lymphoblastic leukemia.

This clonotype was found many times. This chain joins TRBV6-5 and TRBJ2-2, with 7 bases aligning to TRBD2. Germline CDR1 reads MNHEY; CDR2 reads SVGAGI. The CDR3 spans 16 residues. Germline trimming cut 6 bases from V and 6 bases from J; bases unmatched to any gene: 13. The CDR3 bases are TGTGCCAGCAGGCTTGTAGGGAGCGGGGTTGCCGGGGAGCTGTTTTTT. This sequence encodes CASRLVGSGVAGELFF.

The chain links TRBV2 to TRBJ1-3; D gene ambiguous. CDR3 size: 15 residues. Trimming shortened V by 3 bases and J by 1 base, and 10 bases separated the two germline ends. Germline loops: CDR1 SNHLY, CDR2 FYNNEI. The CDR3 DNA sequence: TGTGCCAGCAGTGACACCTTCGGGTCTGGAAACACCATATATTTT. Protein product: CASSDTFGSGNTIYF. Complete variable domain (other parts from reference TRBV2 and TRBJ1-3): EPEVTQTPSHQVTQMGQEVILRCVPISNHLYFYWYRQILGQKVEFLVSFYNNEISEKSEIFDDQFSVERPDGSNFTLKIRSTKLEDSAMYFCASSDTFGSGNTIYFGEGSWLTVV.

The chain uses TRBV9 and TRBJ2-7; D might be TRBD1 or TRBD2, each matching 5 bases. The V and J ends lost 3 bases and 6 bases respectively, with 22 bases between them. This CDR3 is built from 16 residues. Germline lookup yields CDR1 SGDLS and CDR2 YYNGEE. As DNA, the CDR3 is TGTGCCAGCAGCGCTCCCGACCAGGGACGGGCGGGCGAGCAGTACTTC. Translated: CASSAPDQGRAGEQYF.

This clonotype occurred a few times. This chain joins TRBV6-4 and TRBJ2-1, with D perhaps matching TRBD1 (8 bases). The CDR3 consists of 17 residues. CDR1 and CDR2 (germline): MRHNA, SNTAGT. V was pared by 2 bases and J by 4 bases, with 18 bases between. The CDR3 spells CASSDPGAGTGYNEQFF. Written as DNA, the CDR3 is TGTGCCAGCAGTGACCCCGGAGCGGGGACAGGATACAATGAGCAGTTCTTC.

In its sample, this clonotype was seen many times. V and J are TRBV4-3 and TRBJ2-5; the match to TRBD1 covers 8 bases. V lost 0 bases to trimming and J lost 4 bases; unmatched junction nucleotides: 13. Germline V gives CDR1 LGHNA, CDR2 YSLEER. This CDR3 spans 18 amino acids. The DNA of the CDR3 is TGCGCCAGCAGCCAAGACCGGACAGGGCCAACCTCCCGAGAGACCCAGTACTTC. Its translation: CASSQDRTGPTSRETQYF.

This clonotype was detected a few times. The chain links TRBV4-2 to TRBJ2-7; TRBD1 agrees at 11 bases. Unmatched junction bases numbered 7, after V lost 0 bases and J lost 0 bases. CDR3 length: 18 amino acids. Germline values: CDR1 LGHNA, CDR2 YNFKEQ. CDR3 residues: CASSQDSDRGLSSYEQYF. The CDR3 nucleotides are TGTGCCAGCAGCCAAGATTCGGACAGGGGGCTCTCCTCCTACGAGCAGTACTTC.

This CDR3 reads CASSPDPLGELFF. As DNA, the CDR3 is TGTGCCAGCAGCCCGGACCCATTAGGGGAGCTGTTTTTT. The chain links TRBV5-4 to TRBJ2-2, with D unclear. Looked up from germline, CDR1 is SGHNT and CDR2 is YYREEE (reference sequence). CDR3 size: 13 residues. Trimming stripped 4 bases from V and 8 bases from J, with 12 bases between.

This clonotype was observed a few times. The chain links TRBV2 to TRBJ1-2; no reliable D call. Germline values: CDR1 SNHLY, CDR2 FYNNEI. The CDR3 is made up of 14 amino acids. Trimming shortened V by 6 bases and J by 0 bases, and 11 bases separated the two germline ends. In DNA form, the CDR3 reads TGTGCCAGCAGCGTCCTAGAAACTAACTATGGCTACACCTTC. Translation gives CASSVLETNYGYTF.

The table lists this clonotype with many counts. The CDR3: CASSLKGAYGYTF. In DNA, the CDR3 is TGTGCCAGCAGTTTGAAAGGGGCTTATGGCTACACCTTC. This chain joins TRBV27 and TRBJ1-2; D might be TRBD1 (5 bases). V shed 3 bases and J shed 5 bases, with 10 bases lying between them. Germline CDR1 is MNHEY and CDR2 is SMNVEV (reference sequence). The CDR3 sequence is 13 residues long.

The genes are TRBV20-1 and TRBJ2-1; TRBD2 matches at 8 bases. V shed 3 bases, J shed 0 bases, and the junction held 4 bases outside the gene matches. This CDR3 contains 15 residues. Looked up from germline, CDR1 is DFQATT and CDR2 is SNEGSKA (reference sequence). The CDR3 spells CSASGGARSYNEQFF. DNA of the CDR3: TGCAGTGCTAGCGGGGGGGCCCGCTCCTACAATGAGCAGTTCTTC.

J is TRBJ2-5 and V is TRBV2; D perhaps matches TRBD2 (5 bases). The V gene's germline CDR1 is SNHLY and CDR2 FYNNEI. CDR3 size: 14 residues. Deletions cut 0 bases from V and 5 bases from J, with 10 bases between. For the CDR3, the DNA is TGTGCCAGCAGTGAAGCGCTACCGGGGGAGACCCAGTACTTC. Residues: CASSEALPGETQYF.

This clonotype has just a few counts. This chain joins TRBV11-2 and TRBJ1-2, with D perhaps matching TRBD1 (6 bases). This CDR3 spans 13 amino acids. Germline V gene data show CDR1 as SGHAT and CDR2 as FQNNGV. V lost 1 base and J lost 4, with 7 bases in between. The CDR3 nucleotides are TGTGCCAGCAGCTTAGTCAGGGGCTATGGCTACACCTTC. Its translation is CASSLVRGYGYTF.

The sample holds many counts of this clonotype. The chain recombines TRBV20-1 with TRBJ2-6; the match to TRBD1 covers 7 bases. Germline-derived CDR1 and CDR2 are DFQATT and SNEGSKA (reference sequence). Trimming removed 4 bases from V and 3 bases from J; junction bases left unmatched: 12. This CDR3 has 17 residues. This CDR3 reads CSAKHRGGVDGANVLTF. Here the CDR3 DNA reads TGCAGTGCTAAACACAGGGGTGGGGTTGATGGGGCCAACGTCCTGACTTTC.

This clonotype appeared many times. DNA for the CDR3: TGTGCCAGCAGCCCCGGGACAGTAGGGCAGTATTTT. Protein product: CASSPGTVGQYF. The V and J genes are TRBV7-2 and TRBJ2-3; the match to TRBD1 covers 7 bases. The J segment lost 11 bases and the V segment lost 5 bases, leaving 7 bases of the junction unmatched. This CDR3 has 12 amino acids. CDR1 and CDR2 from the germline V gene are SGHTA and FQGNSA.